These 19 T cell receptor beta chains came from one sample sequenced in a study of T cell responses to AZD1222 COVID-19 vaccine (dated by TCRdb to the early 2020s). Receptor amplification or capture employed the immunoSEQ multiplex PCR assay. The immuneACCESS repertoire file appears here via TCRdb, limited to in-frame rearrangements. These files lack a portion of the clones; in checked studies, under half of the deficit traces to unresolved V genes, and the cause of the others is not known. The sample table contains around 130,000 clones; only one count was recorded for roughly nine tenths of them. Roughly 7.6% of the sample is held by the ten biggest clonotypes. The time point label corresponds to: about 28 days (+/-7) after the second vaccine dose. The treatment or condition label corresponds to: meningococcal conjugate vaccine given as trial control. Sequences were derived from peripheral blood, sampled 28 days after the second dose of the MenACWY control vaccine. These receptors all stem from an adult who received the MenACWY meningococcal vaccine as a control.

The chain combines TRBV28 with TRBJ1-1; D possibly corresponds to TRBD1 (6 bases). CDR3 length equals 14 residues. The germline V and J ends were trimmed by 1 base and 5 bases, with 11 bases remaining between them. Germline values: CDR1 MDHEN, CDR2 SYDVKM. CDR3 in amino acids: CASSLLAGATEAFF. CDR3 nucleotide sequence: TGTGCCAGCAGTTTATTGGCAGGGGCAACTGAAGCTTTCTTT.

The chain carries TRBV6-5 and TRBJ2-7; D is ambiguous. The CDR3 contains 12 residues. The germline V gene encodes CDR1 MNHEY and CDR2 SVGAGI. Trimming removed 6 bases at V and 3 bases at J, with 9 bases between. In DNA form, the CDR3 reads TGTGCCAGCAGGTCCACAAGCTACGAGCAGTACTTC. Residues: CASRSTSYEQYF.

The count of this clone is one. The rearrangement links TRBV9 to TRBJ2-2; the match to TRBD1 covers 8 bases. This CDR3 region has 15 residues. CDR1 is SGDLS, CDR2 YYNGEE, per germline. Unmatched junction bases numbered 3, after V lost 5 bases and J lost 0 bases. The CDR3 reads CASRKQGANTGELFF. The CDR3 DNA follows: TGTGCCAGCAGGAAACAGGGGGCGAACACCGGGGAGCTGTTTTTT.

V usage is TRBV15 and J usage is TRBJ1-5, with 10 bases identical to TRBD1. With 5 bases clipped from V and 3 bases from J, the junction kept 16 bases outside the gene matches. The germline gives CDR1 LNHNV, CDR2 YYDKDF (reference sequence). The length of the CDR3 is 19 residues. The CDR3 DNA sequence: TGTGCCACCAGCCGGAGGGGACAGGGGATCAGAATCAACAATCAGCCCCAGCATTTT. Translating it yields CATSRRGQGIRINNQPQHF.

The V call is TRBV19, the J call TRBJ1-6, with no clear D. Germline-derived CDR1 and CDR2 are LNHDA and SQIVND (reference sequence). Trimming shortened V by 7 bases and J by 7 bases, and 14 bases separated the two germline ends. The CDR3 covers 14 residues. CDR3 amino acids: CASKPGRGNSPLHF. For the CDR3, the DNA is TGTGCCAGTAAACCGGGTCGAGGGAATTCACCCCTCCACTTT. Looking up the rest from reference TRBV19 and TRBJ1-6 gives the full variable domain: DGGITQSPKYLFRKEGQNVTLSCEQNLNHDAMYWYRQDPGQGLRLIYYSQIVNDFQKGDIAEGYSVSREKKESFPLTVTSAQKNPTAFYLCASKPGRGNSPLHFGNGTRLTVT.

This chain links TRBV13 with TRBJ2-2; the match to TRBD1 covers 8 bases. With V trimmed by 5 bases and J by 4 bases, 9 bases remained unmatched. The CDR3 contains 16 residues. The germline CDR1 and CDR2 sequences are PRHDT and FYEKMQ (reference sequence). CDR3 DNA sequence: TGTGCCAGCAGCACCCGCAGGGGGCGGGTCACCGGGGAGCTGTTTTTT. Translated, it gives CASSTRRGRVTGELFF.

This sequence joins TRBV27 and TRBJ2-3; unclear D gene. The CDR3 runs 14 residues. Germline CDR1 is MNHEY and CDR2 is SMNVEV (reference sequence). V dropped 3 bases and J dropped 2 bases, with 9 bases sitting between them. The CDR3 sequence: CASSLRTDTDTQYF. The CDR3 nucleotides are TGTGCCAGCAGTTTGCGGACCGACACAGATACGCAGTATTTT.

This clone has only one observation. The chain has TRBV6-2 or TRBV6-3 and TRBJ1-5; D is perhaps TRBD1 (5 bases). The ends were cut back, 5 bases at V and 6 bases at J, with 14 bases in the middle. Germline CDR1 reads MNHEY; CDR2 reads SVGEGT. This CDR3 is 14 amino acids long. The CDR3 sequence: CASSDRSGFQPQHF. The DNA for the CDR3 is TGTGCCAGCAGTGACAGATCGGGCTTTCAGCCCCAGCATTTT.

The chain employs TRBV5-1 and TRBJ1-4; the match to TRBD1 covers 11 bases. The germline V gene has CDR1 SGHRS and CDR2 YFSETQ. V lost 4 bases to trimming and J lost 6 bases; unmatched junction nucleotides: 5. The CDR3 contains 15 residues. CDR3 sequence: CASSPRTGGDEKLFF. The CDR3 region has the DNA TGCGCCAGCAGCCCCCGGACAGGGGGCGATGAAAAACTGTTTTTT.

This chain links TRBV5-1 with TRBJ2-2; the D gene could be TRBD1 or TRBD2 (5 bases each). There are 15 residues in the CDR3. From germline, CDR1 is SGHRS and CDR2 YFSETQ. Trimming cost V 5 bases and J 0 bases, with 11 bases left between them. Here the CDR3 DNA reads TGCGCCAGCAGTCTGGGGGTATCGAACACCGGGGAGCTGTTTTTT. It specifies CASSLGVSNTGELFF. The variable domain in full, completed from reference TRBV5-1 and TRBJ2-2, reads KAGVTQTPRYLIKTRGQQVTLSCSPISGHRSVSWYQQTPGQGLQFLFEYFSETQRNKGNFPGRFSGRQFSNSRSEMNVSTLELGDSALYLCASSLGVSNTGELFFGEGSRLTVL.

CDR3 sequence (DNA): TGTGCCAGCAGTCCCCCGATAGCGGGCACAGATACGCAGTATTTT. It specifies CASSPPIAGTDTQYF. This sequence joins TRBV28 and TRBJ2-3; D is perhaps TRBD2 (6 bases). The CDR3 has 15 amino acids. Trimming removed 5 bases at V and 1 base at J, with 13 bases between. Germline V gives CDR1 MDHEN, CDR2 SYDVKM.

The gene calls are TRBV5-4 and TRBJ2-3, with D possibly being TRBD1 (5 bases). The length of the CDR3 is 16 residues. Trimming pared 1 base from V and 0 bases from J, leaving 12 bases between. Germline loops: CDR1 SGHNT, CDR2 YYREEE (reference sequence). CDR3 coding DNA: TGTGCCAGCAGCTTGATCGGCGGACACAGCACAGATACGCAGTATTTT. Translation gives CASSLIGGHSTDTQYF.

The rearrangement joins TRBV19 to TRBJ2-2; D is unresolved. V lost 5 bases and J lost 6, with 16 bases in between. Germline V CDR1 and CDR2: LNHDA, SQIVND (reference sequence). The CDR3 has 15 amino acids. The CDR3 nucleotides are TGTGCCAGTAGTCCCGTGATGACATGGCCCGGGGAGCTGTTTTTT. It is translated as CASSPVMTWPGELFF.

This clone was seen only once. The genes are TRBV29-1 and TRBJ2-1; 11 bases line up with TRBD2. The CDR3 spans 15 residues. V lost 5 bases and J lost 7; bases outside the gene matches: 10. Looked up from germline, CDR1 is SQVTM and CDR2 is ANQGSEA. This CDR3 reads CSVNGLAGTGNEQFF. The CDR3 DNA sequence: TGCAGCGTTAATGGACTAGCGGGTACGGGGAATGAGCAGTTCTTC.

The chain carries TRBV6-2 or TRBV6-3 and TRBJ1-4, with D possibly matching TRBD1 (5 bases). The V end was cut by 0 bases, the J end by 7 bases, with 12 bases between. Germline-derived CDR1 and CDR2 are MNHEY and SVGEGT. The CDR3 runs 15 residues. Here the CDR3 DNA reads TGTGCCAGCAGTTACTCGGAAGGGGCCGGTGAAAAACTGTTTTTT. Its protein is CASSYSEGAGEKLFF.

The V call is TRBV18, the J call TRBJ1-4; D remains ambiguous. CDR1 and CDR2 (germline): KGHSH, LQKENI. The CDR3 is 14 residues long. Trimming shortened V by 2 bases and J by 8 bases, and 12 bases separated the two germline ends. The CDR3, as DNA: TGTGCCAGCTCACCAAGAAGTGCAAGCGAAAAACTGTTTTTT. It yields the protein CASSPRSASEKLFF. The full variable domain, in which reference TRBV18 and TRBJ1-4 provide the parts outside the CDR3, is NAGVMQNPRHLVRRRGQEARLRCSPMKGHSHVYWYRQLPEEGLKFMVYLQKENIIDESGMPKERFSAEFPKEGPSILRIQQVVRGDSAAYFCASSPRSASEKLFFGSGTQLSVL.

V gene TRBV7-9 combines with J gene TRBJ2-3, with 7 positions matching TRBD2. This CDR3 spans 16 amino acids. Germline assignment: CDR1 SEHNR and CDR2 FQNEAQ (reference sequence). V shed 5 bases, J shed 4 bases, and the junction held 12 bases outside the gene matches. CDR3 in amino acids: CASSPLLGGRADTQYF. The CDR3 DNA follows: TGTGCCAGCAGCCCCCTTTTGGGAGGGCGCGCAGATACGCAGTATTTT.

The CDR3 region is CASSSSGSHSLFF. CDR3 sequence (DNA): TGTGCCAGCAGCTCTAGCGGGAGTCATTCTCTGTTCTTC. The chain recombines TRBV6-2 or TRBV6-3 with TRBJ2-1, with 10 bases fitting TRBD2. CDR1 is MNHEY and CDR2 is SVGEGT in the germline V gene. The V and J ends lost 6 bases and 15 bases, in that order; junction bases with no gene match: 11. CDR3 length equals 13 residues.

This clone showed up just once. The rearrangement joins TRBV3-1 (or the pseudogene TRBV3-2) to TRBJ2-1, with D possibly matching TRBD1 (6 bases). This CDR3 spans 13 amino acids. V was pared by 6 bases and J by 8 bases, with 14 bases between. Germline V lookup: CDR1 LGHDT, CDR2 YNNKEL (reference sequence). CDR3 residues: CASRQNTGYEQFF. In nucleotides, the CDR3 is TGTGCCAGCAGACAAAATACAGGGTATGAGCAGTTCTTC.